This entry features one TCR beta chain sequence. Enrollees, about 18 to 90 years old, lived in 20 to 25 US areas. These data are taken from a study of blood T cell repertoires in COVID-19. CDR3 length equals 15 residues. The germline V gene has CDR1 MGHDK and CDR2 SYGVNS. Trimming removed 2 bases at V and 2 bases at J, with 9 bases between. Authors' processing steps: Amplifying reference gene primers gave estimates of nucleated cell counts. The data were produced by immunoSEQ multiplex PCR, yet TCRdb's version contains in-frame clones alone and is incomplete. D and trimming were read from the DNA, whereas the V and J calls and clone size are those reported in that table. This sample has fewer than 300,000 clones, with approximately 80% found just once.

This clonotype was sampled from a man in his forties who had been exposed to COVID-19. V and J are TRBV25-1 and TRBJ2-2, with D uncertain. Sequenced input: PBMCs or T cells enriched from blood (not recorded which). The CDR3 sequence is CASSERAFNTGELFF. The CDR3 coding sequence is TGTGCCAGCAGTGAAAGAGCGTTTAACACCGGGGAGCTGTTTTTT.